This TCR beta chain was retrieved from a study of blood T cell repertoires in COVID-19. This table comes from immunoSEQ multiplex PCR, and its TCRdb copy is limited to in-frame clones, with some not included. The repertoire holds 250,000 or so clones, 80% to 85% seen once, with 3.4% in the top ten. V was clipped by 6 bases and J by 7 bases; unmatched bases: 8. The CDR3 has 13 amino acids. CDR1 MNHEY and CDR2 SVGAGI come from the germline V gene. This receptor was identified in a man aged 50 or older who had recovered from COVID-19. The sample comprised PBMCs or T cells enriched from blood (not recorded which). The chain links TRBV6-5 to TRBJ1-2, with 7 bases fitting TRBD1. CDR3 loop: CASSLDRAAGYTF. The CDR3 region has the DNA TGTGCCAGCAGCTTAGACAGGGCTGCTGGCTACACCTTC.